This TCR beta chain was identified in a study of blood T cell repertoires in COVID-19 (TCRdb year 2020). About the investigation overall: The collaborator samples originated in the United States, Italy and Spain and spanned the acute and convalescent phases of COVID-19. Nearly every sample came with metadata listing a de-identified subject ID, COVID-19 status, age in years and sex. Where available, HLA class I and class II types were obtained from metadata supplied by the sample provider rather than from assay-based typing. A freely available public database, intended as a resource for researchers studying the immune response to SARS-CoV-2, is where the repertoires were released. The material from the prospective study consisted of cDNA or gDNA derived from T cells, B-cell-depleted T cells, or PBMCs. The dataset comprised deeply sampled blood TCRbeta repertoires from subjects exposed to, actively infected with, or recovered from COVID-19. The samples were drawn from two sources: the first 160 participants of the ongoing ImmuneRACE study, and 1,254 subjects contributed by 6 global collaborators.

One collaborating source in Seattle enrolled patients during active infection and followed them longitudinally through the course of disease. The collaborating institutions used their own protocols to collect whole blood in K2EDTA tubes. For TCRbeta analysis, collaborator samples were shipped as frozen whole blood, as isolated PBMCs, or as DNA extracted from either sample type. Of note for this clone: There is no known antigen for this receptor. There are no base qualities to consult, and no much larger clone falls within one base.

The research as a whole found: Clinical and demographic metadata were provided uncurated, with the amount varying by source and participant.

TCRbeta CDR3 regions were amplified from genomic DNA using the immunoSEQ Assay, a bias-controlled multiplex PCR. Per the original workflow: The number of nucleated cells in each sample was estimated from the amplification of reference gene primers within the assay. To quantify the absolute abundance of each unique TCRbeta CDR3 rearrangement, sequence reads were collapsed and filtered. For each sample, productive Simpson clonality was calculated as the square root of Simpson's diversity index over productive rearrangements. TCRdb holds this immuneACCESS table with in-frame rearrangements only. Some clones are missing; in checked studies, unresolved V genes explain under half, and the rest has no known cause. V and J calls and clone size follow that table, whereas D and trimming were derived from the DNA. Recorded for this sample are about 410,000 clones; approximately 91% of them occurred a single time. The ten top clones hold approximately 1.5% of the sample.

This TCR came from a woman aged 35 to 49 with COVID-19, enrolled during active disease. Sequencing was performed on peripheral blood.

DNA sequence: TGTGCCAGCAGTCCTCTCGGACTAGCGGGAAACGAGCAGTACTTC. Its product reads: CASSPLGLAGNEQYF. The sequence joins TRBV28 to TRBJ2-7; 12 central nucleotides agree with TRBD2. CDR1 and CDR2 are drawn from the germline V gene: MDHEN, SYDVKM. The CDR3 has 15 amino acids, counting the end cysteine and phenylalanine. Only the CDR3 portion is preserved as DNA: 45 bases, with reading frame beginning at the first base. V ends up 5 bases short and J 5 bases short, with an unmatched junction base count of 7. Here the CDR3 is joined to the reference TRBV28 and TRBJ2-7 genes, and the full variable domain is: DVKVTQSSRYLVKRTGEKVFLECVQDMDHENMFWYRQDPGLGLRLIYFSYDVKMKEKGDIPEGYSVSREKKERFSLILESASTNQTSMYLCASSPLGLAGNEQYFGPGTRLTVT.